Below, 28 T cell receptor beta chains from the same sample are listed, as sequenced in a study of cytomegalovirus exposure and HLA in healthy donors. The PCR made use of 60 Vbeta and 13 Jbeta primers. Repertoires were generated with immunoSEQ multiplex PCR, while TCRdb's copy carries only in-frame clones and drops some. Of approximately 140,000 clones listed, 70% to 80% are singletons. Sequenced material: PBMCs. These TCRs come from a man in his forties or fifties in good health and CMV-seropositive.

The chain is built from TRBV19 and TRBJ1-2; 11 bases line up with TRBD1. The germline CDR1 and CDR2 sequences are LNHDA and SQIVND (reference sequence). The CDR3 totals 14 residues. The junction had 7 bases not matched to a gene; V was cut back by 6 bases and J by 7 bases. The CDR3 DNA reads TGTGCCAGTAGCTGGACAGGGGGCACCGGTGGCTACACCTTC. Translated: CASSWTGGTGGYTF.

This clone has just a few counts. J is TRBJ2-7 and V is TRBV21-1; the D call in the table, TRBD1, was not verified against the DNA. TRBV21-1 is tagged as a pseudogene. The CDR3 loop spans 15 amino acids. This CDR3 is CASIKAQGTDYEQYF. Here the CDR3 DNA reads TGTGCCAGCATCAAAGCGCAGGGCACGGACTACGAGCAGTACTTC.

The chain links TRBV11-2 to TRBJ2-5, with D perhaps matching TRBD2 (7 bases). Trimming cost V 5 bases and J 5 bases, with 21 bases left between them. Germline lookup yields CDR1 SGHAT and CDR2 FQNNGV. CDR3 length: 16 residues. CDR3: CASSGGGRGVGETQYF. CDR3 DNA: TGTGCCAGCAGCGGGGGGGGGCGAGGAGTAGGGGAGACCCAGTACTTC.

The sample holds one count of this clone. The junction and the germline gene differ at one end; a read error may be behind it. The chain is built from TRBV7-9 and TRBJ2-7, with a weak D call TRBD1 (6 bases). Germline V lookup: CDR1 SEHNR, CDR2 FQNEAQ (reference sequence). The length of the CDR3 is 12 residues. The CDR3 loop reads CSSSLAGAEQYF. CDR3 coding DNA: TGTTCCAGCAGCTTAGCAGGGGCCGAGCAGTACTTC.

The genes are TRBV11-2 and TRBJ2-1, with TRBD2 identical over 7 bases. The germline V gene has CDR1 SGHAT and CDR2 FQNNGV. The trim removed 5 bases at V and 1 base at J, leaving 5 bases unmatched. This CDR3 spans 15 amino acids. Written as DNA, the CDR3 is TGTGCCAGCAGCCGACCGGGACTATCCTACAATGAGCAGTTCTTC. It specifies CASSRPGLSYNEQFF. Using reference TRBV11-2 and TRBJ2-1 for the parts outside the CDR3, the full variable domain is EAGVAQSPRYKIIEKRQSVAFWCNPISGHATLYWYQQILGQGPKLLIQFQNNGVVDDSQLPKDRFSAERLKGVDSTLKIQPAKLEDSAVYLCASSRPGLSYNEQFFGPGTRLTVL.

The chain has TRBV5-4 and TRBJ1-2; no clear D gene. The V end was cut by 4 bases, the J end by 2 bases, with 15 bases between. Germline loops: CDR1 SGHNT, CDR2 YYREEE (reference sequence). The CDR3 length is 15 residues. The CDR3 reads CASSVPTDANYGYTF. The DNA for the CDR3 is TGTGCCAGCAGCGTTCCAACAGACGCGAACTATGGCTACACCTTC.

Worth noting for this clone: A junction boundary mismatches the germline segment, possibly from a read error. The V call is TRBV7-9, the J call TRBJ2-5; D possibly corresponds to TRBD1 (5 bases). Germline V CDR1 and CDR2: SEHNR, FQNEAQ (reference sequence). The CDR3 is 16 residues long. The CDR3 sequence: CSSSLWGREGQETQYF. In nucleotides, the CDR3 is TGTTCCAGCAGCTTATGGGGCAGGGAAGGTCAAGAGACCCAGTACTTC.

The chain employs TRBV6-5 and TRBJ1-2, with 8 nucleotides matching TRBD1. Germline V gene data show CDR1 as MNHEY and CDR2 as SVGAGI. With 0 bases clipped from V and 2 bases from J, the junction kept 5 bases outside the gene matches. The CDR3 length is 16 residues. Written as DNA, the CDR3 is TGTGCCAGCAGTTACTCGGGACAGGTCTCAAACTATGGCTACACCTTC. Amino acid sequence: CASSYSGQVSNYGYTF.

The chain employs TRBV30 and TRBJ2-1, with a possible D match to TRBD2 (6 bases). Deletions cut 2 bases from V and 5 bases from J, with 10 bases between. This CDR3 contains 13 residues. Germline V lookup: CDR1 GTSNPN, CDR2 SVGIG (reference sequence). CDR3 nucleotide sequence: TGTGCCTGGAGTTTTAGCGGCCACAATGAGCAGTTCTTC. Its protein product is CAWSFSGHNEQFF. Full variable domain (outside the CDR3, taken from reference TRBV30 and TRBJ2-1): SQTIHQWPATLVQPVGSPLSLECTVEGTSNPNLYWYRQAAGRGLQLLFYSVGIGQISSEVPQNLSASRPQDRQFILSSKKLLLSDSGFYLCAWSFSGHNEQFFGPGTRLTVL.

CDR3 bases: TGTGCCAGCCGCGGCGCTGAAGCTTTCTTT. Protein: CASRGAEAFF. This rearrangement joins TRBV2 to TRBJ1-1; D unresolved. V lost 8 bases, J lost 6 bases, and 7 bases lay in between. The CDR3 is 10 amino acids. Germline V lookup: CDR1 SNHLY, CDR2 FYNNEI.

This clone has a handful of counts. Here the CDR3 reads CASSATFSSYEQYF. CDR3 nucleotides: TGTGCCAGCAGTGCGACATTTAGCTCCTACGAGCAGTACTTC. The V and J genes are TRBV6-1 and TRBJ2-7; D unresolved. The CDR3 runs 14 residues. Germline CDR1 MNHNS, CDR2 SASEGT. V was trimmed by 4 bases and J by 0 bases, leaving 10 bases between them.

Notes on this clone: The junction and the germline gene differ at one end; a read error may be behind it. Other DNA sequences in the sample encode the same CDR3. The chain uses TRBV5-1 and TRBJ1-1, with 7 nucleotides matching TRBD1. Germline CDR1 reads SGHRS; CDR2 reads YFSETQ. This CDR3 is 15 amino acids long. CDR3 bases: TGTGCCAGCAGCGGAACAGGGGCGGGTAGGACTGAAGCTTTCTTT. Amino acids: CASSGTGAGRTEAFF.

The V gene is TRBV2, the J gene TRBJ2-4, with a tentative D call TRBD2 (7 bases). Per germline, CDR1 SNHLY and CDR2 FYNNEI. This CDR3 comprises 18 residues. V was clipped by 2 bases and J by 8 bases, with 25 bases between them. The CDR3: CASSERSPAGGLGDIQYF. CDR3 DNA: TGTGCCAGCAGTGAAAGAAGCCCCGCCGGGGGGCTCGGGGACATTCAGTACTTC.

This clone was recorded only once. The J gene is TRBJ2-3, the V gene TRBV28, with 7 bases lining up with TRBD2. V gave up 4 bases and J gave up 0 bases; unmatched junction bases: 7. The CDR3 runs to 16 residues. CDR1 MDHEN and CDR2 SYDVKM come from the germline V gene. In DNA form, the CDR3 reads TGTGCCAGCAGTTGGGAGGGTCTGAAAAGCACAGATACGCAGTATTTT. Translating it yields CASSWEGLKSTDTQYF.

This chain joins TRBV5-1 and TRBJ1-1; perhaps TRBD1 as D (6 bases). The CDR3 totals 14 residues. In germline, CDR1 is SGHRS, CDR2 YFSETQ. V lost 0 bases to trimming and J lost 3 bases, with 9 bases between them. The CDR3 here is CASSLVGADTEAFF. The CDR3 nucleotides are TGCGCCAGCAGCTTGGTGGGGGCGGACACTGAAGCTTTCTTT.

This clone has a single count. The rearrangement links TRBV2 to TRBJ2-3, with a tentative D call TRBD2 (7 bases). The CDR3 loop spans 16 amino acids. Per germline, CDR1 SNHLY and CDR2 FYNNEI. Trimming cost V 3 bases and J 4 bases, with 17 bases left between them. The CDR3 nucleotides read TGTGCCAGCAGTGACCCCTCGAGGGGGGGGGCAGATACGCAGTATTTT. This sequence encodes CASSDPSRGGADTQYF.

The chain couples TRBV27 to TRBJ2-5; D not resolved. The end of the DNA aligns better with TRBJ2-7, so the J call may be wrong. This CDR3 is built from 14 residues. Germline CDR1 is MNHEY and CDR2 is SMNVEV (reference sequence). CDR3 nucleotides: TGTGCCAGCAGTGCGCAGAGACTGTACTACGAGCAGTACTTC. The encoded protein is CASSAQRLYYEQYF.

V is TRBV2 and J is TRBJ2-5; unclear D gene. V gave up 2 bases and J gave up 4 bases, with 11 bases separating them. Germline lookup yields CDR1 SNHLY and CDR2 FYNNEI. The CDR3 loop spans 14 amino acids. For the CDR3, the DNA is TGTGCCAGCAGTGAACTAGAGGTTGGAGAGACCCAGTACTTC. It encodes CASSELEVGETQYF.

In this sample, this clone turned up a few times. The chain joins TRBV7-9 to TRBJ1-1; 8 bases line up with TRBD1. The ends lost 4 bases at V and 10 bases at J; junction bases unmatched: 8. Germline-derived CDR1 and CDR2 are SEHNR and FQNEAQ (reference sequence). The CDR3 length is 13 residues. Here the CDR3 reads CASSSWDRPVAFF. For the CDR3, the DNA is TGTGCCAGCAGCTCATGGGACAGGCCGGTAGCTTTCTTT.

This chain connects TRBV9 to TRBJ2-1; 11 nucleotides match TRBD2. CDR3 length: 15 amino acids. Germline lookup yields CDR1 SGDLS and CDR2 YYNGEE. After removal of 4 bases from V and 4 bases from J, the junction contained 4 bases not matched to a gene. The CDR3 bases are TGTGCCAGCAGCTTCAGACTAGCGGGATACAATGAGCAGTTCTTC. Protein: CASSFRLAGYNEQFF.

This sequence joins TRBV7-3 and TRBJ2-1, with no clear D. V lost 4 bases and J lost 5, with 6 bases in between. The length of the CDR3 is 12 residues. Germline V CDR1 and CDR2: SGHTA, FQGTGA. CDR3 nucleotides: TGTGCCAGCAGCTCCCCCAACAATGAGCAGTTCTTC. Translation: CASSSPNNEQFF.

This sequence joins TRBV28 and TRBJ2-7; D gene ambiguous. The CDR3 spans 14 residues. Trimming pared 7 bases from V and 3 bases from J, leaving 16 bases between. Germline values: CDR1 MDHEN, CDR2 SYDVKM. The DNA for the CDR3 is TGTGCCAGCACCGTTTCGCCGCCGGTCTACGAGCAGTACTTC. It yields the protein CASTVSPPVYEQYF.

V and J are TRBV7-3 and TRBJ2-1; no firm D call. Trimming shortened V by 0 bases and J by 3 bases, and 6 bases separated the two germline ends. Germline lookup yields CDR1 SGHTA and CDR2 FQGTGA. The length of the CDR3 is 14 residues. CDR3: CASSLTPGYNEQFF. CDR3 nucleotides: TGTGCCAGCAGCTTAACCCCCGGCTACAATGAGCAGTTCTTC.

This clone was seen more than once but under ten times. The CDR3 DNA reads TGTGCCAGAAACGGTGGGGCCCCGAACACTGAAGCTTTCTTT. Translation: CARNGGAPNTEAFF. The chain carries TRBV21-1 and TRBJ1-1; the DNA was not used to check the table's D call, TRBD1. TRBV21-1 is noted as a pseudogene. This CDR3 is built from 14 residues.

This chain connects TRBV5-1 to TRBJ2-3, with D tentatively TRBD1 (5 bases). The CDR3 has 17 amino acids. The germline V and J ends were trimmed by 0 bases and 2 bases, with 16 bases remaining between them. Germline loops: CDR1 SGHRS, CDR2 YFSETQ. CDR3 DNA sequence: TGCGCCAGCAGCTTGGGGGGCCCAGGAGTCTCCACAGATACGCAGTATTTT. Its protein product is CASSLGGPGVSTDTQYF.

The chain recombines TRBV5-1 with TRBJ2-7; TRBD1 agrees at 9 bases. V was clipped by 4 bases and J by 4 bases; unmatched bases: 6. Germline V gives CDR1 SGHRS, CDR2 YFSETQ. The CDR3 covers 14 residues. The chain's CDR3 is CASSPGQGVYEQYF. The CDR3 nucleotides are TGCGCCAGCAGCCCGGGACAGGGCGTGTACGAGCAGTACTTC.

J is TRBJ2-7 and V is TRBV5-1; D might be TRBD1 (6 bases). Germline values: CDR1 SGHRS, CDR2 YFSETQ. Trimming cost V 2 bases and J 3 bases, with 12 bases left between them. The CDR3 extends over 14 amino acids. CDR3 region: CASSFDRIYYEQYF. The DNA of the CDR3 is TGCGCCAGCAGCTTTGACAGGATTTACTACGAGCAGTACTTC.

The chain uses TRBV28 and TRBJ1-5, with 10 bases lining up with TRBD1. The V gene's germline CDR1 is MDHEN and CDR2 SYDVKM. Trimming cost V 6 bases and J 4 bases; bases outside gene matches: 9. CDR3 size: 16 residues. Here the CDR3 DNA reads TGTGCCAGCAGCCGGGACAGGGGTATCAGGAATCAGCCCCAGCATTTT. Protein product: CASSRDRGIRNQPQHF. Complete variable domain (other parts from reference TRBV28 and TRBJ1-5): DVKVTQSSRYLVKRTGEKVFLECVQDMDHENMFWYRQDPGLGLRLIYFSYDVKMKEKGDIPEGYSVSREKKERFSLILESASTNQTSMYLCASSRDRGIRNQPQHFGDGTRLSIL.